These T cell receptor beta chains were read from a single sample in a study of blood T cell repertoires in COVID-19. Clones were read by immunoSEQ multiplex PCR, and TCRdb kept only the in-frame ones, dropping some. Of about 270,000 clones listed, 88% were seen once; the top ten hold 2% to 2.5%. Sequencing used PBMCs or T cells enriched from blood (not recorded which). These receptors all come from a woman aged 55-75 years in a cohort exposed to, infected with or recovered from COVID-19 (not recorded which). The CDR3 runs from the conserved cysteine through the conserved F or W. D genes are given only for firm matches. Size is omitted from some rows. Given values are once, few, many or a class for expanded clones.

>TRBJ1-3|NA|NA|TRBV20-1
CSASQGSGNTIYF
TGCAGTGCTAGTCAGGGCTCTGGAAACACCATATATTTT
>TRBJ2-7|NA|NA|TRBV27
CASRPEGGIAGEQYF
TGTGCCAGCAGACCGGAAGGGGGAATTGCGGGCGAGCAGTACTTC
>TRBJ2-1|NA|NA|TRBV5-6
CASSFPGRDKQFF
TGTGCCAGCAGCTTTCCGGGTCGCGATAAGCAGTTCTTC
>TRBJ2-7|TRBD2|NA|TRBV27
CASSSSGSGPIYEQYF
TGTGCCAGCAGTTCGAGCGGGAGTGGCCCCATTTACGAGCAGTACTTC
>TRBJ2-7|TRBD1|NA|TRBV28
CASSRTGDEQYF
TGTGCCAGCAGTCGGACAGGGGACGAGCAGTACTTC
>TRBJ2-7|NA|many|TRBV2
CASSGGRVEQYF
TGTGCCAGCAGTGGGGGCAGGGTCGAGCAGTACTTC
>TRBJ1-1|NA|NA|TRBV7-2
CASWRGEGHTEAFF
TGTGCCAGCTGGCGGGGGGAGGGGCACACTGAAGCTTTCTTT
>TRBJ2-2|NA|NA|TRBV18
CASSSSEAGELFF
TGTGCCAGCTCAAGCAGTGAGGCGGGGGAGCTGTTTTTT
>TRBJ2-3|NA|NA|TRBV28
CASSLAGASGSTDTQYF
TGTGCCAGCAGTTTAGCAGGGGCTAGCGGAAGCACAGATACGCAGTATTTT
>TRBJ2-7|NA|few|TRBV7-9
CASSPGLPEGF
TGTGCCAGCAGCCCTGGACTCCCTGAGGGTTTC
>TRBJ1-1|NA|NA|TRBV5-1
CASSLDGQAGTEAFF
TGCGCCAGCAGCCTCGATGGGCAGGCAGGTACTGAAGCTTTCTTT
>TRBJ1-2|TRBD1|NA|TRBV10-3
CAISFDRGETHGYTF
TGTGCCATCAGTTTCGACAGGGGGGAAACACATGGCTACACCTTC
>TRBJ2-2|TRBD1|NA|TRBV5-5
CASSSLQGGTGELFF
TGTGCCAGCAGCTCGCTACAGGGGGGAACCGGGGAGCTGTTTTTT
>TRBJ2-7|NA|NA|TRBV7-2
CASSLGSGVGSYEQYF
TGTGCCAGCAGCTTAGGGTCAGGGGTCGGCTCCTACGAGCAGTACTTC
>TRBJ2-3|TRBD2|NA|TRBV7-2
CASSFPSGTGNTQYF
TGTGCCAGCAGCTTCCCTAGCGGGACTGGCAATACGCAGTATTTT
>TRBJ2-7|TRBD1|NA|TRBV10-3
CAISGSGQDEQYF
TGTGCCATCAGTGGCTCGGGACAGGACGAGCAGTACTTC
>TRBJ1-2|TRBD1|NA|TRBV9
CASSVAPGQGGGYTF
TGTGCCAGCAGCGTAGCCCCCGGACAGGGGGGTGGCTACACCTTC
>TRBJ2-5|TRBD2|NA|TRBV7-9
CASSLLAGGETQYF
TGTGCCAGCAGCCTGCTAGCGGGGGGGGAGACCCAGTACTTC
>TRBJ2-1|NA|NA|TRBV3-1/TRBV3-2
CASSPSEGYNEQFF
TGTGCCAGCAGTCCGTCGGAGGGCTACAATGAGCAGTTCTTC
>TRBJ2-5|TRBD1|NA|TRBV2
CASKKQGTQETQYF
TGTGCCAGCAAGAAACAGGGGACCCAAGAGACCCAGTACTTC
>TRBJ1-1|NA|NA|TRBV19
CASSPWWTETAFF
TGTGCCAGTAGTCCCTGGTGGACAGAGACGGCTTTCTTT
>TRBJ2-3|TRBD1|NA|TRBV24-1
CATSGAGTGTLADTDTQYF
TGTGCCACCAGTGGTGCCGGGACAGGGACTCTAGCGGACACAGATACGCAGTATTTT
>TRBJ2-7|NA|NA|TRBV28
CASTGKRYEQYF
TGTGCCAGCACCGGGAAGCGGTACGAGCAGTACTTC
>TRBJ2-7|TRBD2|NA|TRBV2
CASSGGLAAAYEQYF
TGTGCCAGCAGTGGGGGACTAGCCGCCGCCTACGAGCAGTACTTC
>TRBJ2-1|TRBD2|NA|TRBV4-1
CASSQAGTSGKNEQFF
TGCGCCAGCAGCCAGGCCGGGACTAGCGGGAAAAATGAGCAGTTCTTC
>TRBJ2-1|NA|NA|TRBV6-5
CASSYSGQGSGNEQFF
TGTGCCAGCAGTTACTCTGGGCAGGGGTCGGGCAATGAGCAGTTCTTC
>TRBJ2-7|TRBD2|NA|TRBV7-9
CASSFLRTSGGHEQYF
TGTGCCAGCAGCTTCCTTCGGACTAGCGGGGGCCACGAGCAGTACTTC
>TRBJ2-2|NA|NA|TRBV11-2
CASSLGRALNTGELFF
TGTGCCAGCAGCTTAGGCAGGGCTCTGAACACCGGGGAGCTGTTTTTT
>TRBJ2-7|NA|NA|TRBV11-2
CASSFMPGEAYEQYF
TGTGCCAGCAGCTTTATGCCGGGGGAGGCCTACGAGCAGTACTTC
>TRBJ2-6|NA|once|TRBV4-2
CASSHPEGLAPPYGANVLTF
TGTGCCAGCAGCCATCCCGAGGGCCTAGCGCCACCGTATGGGGCCAACGTCCTGACTTTC
>TRBJ1-2|NA|NA|TRBV12-3/TRBV12-4
CASSSGYGYTF
TGTGCCAGCAGTTCGGGATATGGCTACACCTTC
>TRBJ2-2|TRBD1|NA|TRBV19
CASTALQGANTGELFF
TGTGCCAGTACAGCCCTGCAGGGGGCGAACACCGGGGAGCTGTTTTTT
>TRBJ2-7|TRBD1|NA|TRBV4-1
CASSPQGTYEQYF
TGCGCCAGCAGCCCACAGGGGACCTACGAGCAGTACTTC
>TRBJ2-7|TRBD2|NA|TRBV7-2
CASSLEGGRAAYEQYF
TGTGCCAGCAGCTTAGAGGGCGGGAGGGCCGCCTACGAGCAGTACTTC
>TRBJ1-2|TRBD1|NA|TRBV19
CASSMTGTGKGGYGYTF
TGTGCCAGTAGTATGACCGGGACAGGGAAGGGAGGCTATGGCTACACCTTC
>TRBJ1-2|TRBD1|NA|TRBV6-5
CASSSRTGIYTF
TGTGCCAGCAGTTCCAGGACAGGGATCTACACCTTC
>TRBJ2-7|TRBD1|NA|TRBV7-2
CASSSSWDRVYEQYF
TGTGCCAGCAGCTCGTCTTGGGACAGGGTCTACGAGCAGTACTTC
>TRBJ2-2|NA|once|TRBV9
CASRRQVPNTGELFF
TGTGCCAGCAGAAGACAGGTACCGAACACCGGGGAGCTGTTTTTT
>TRBJ1-1|NA|NA|TRBV28
CASKPLMLGGDEAFF
TGTGCCAGCAAACCCCTCATGCTAGGGGGAGATGAAGCTTTCTTT
>TRBJ2-7|TRBD1|NA|TRBV7-9
CASSTDRDYEQYF
TGTGCCAGCAGCACCGACAGGGACTACGAGCAGTACTTC
>TRBJ2-2|TRBD1|NA|TRBV29-1
CSALTGGRTGELFF
TGCAGCGCCCTGACAGGGGGCCGGACCGGGGAGCTGTTTTTT
>TRBJ2-5|TRBD2|NA|TRBV5-1
CASSLRLAGNQETQYF
TGCGCCAGCAGCTTGAGGCTAGCGGGAAACCAAGAGACCCAGTACTTC
>TRBJ1-4|TRBD1|few|TRBV27
CASSFTSGGGEKLFF
TGTGCCAGCAGTTTCACCTCAGGGGGAGGTGAAAAACTGTTTTTT
>TRBJ2-3|NA|NA|TRBV7-6
CASSLRAGNADTQYF
TGTGCCAGCAGCTTAAGAGCGGGTAATGCAGATACGCAGTATTTT
>TRBJ2-5|NA|NA|TRBV7-9
CASSLVGGAETQYF
TGTGCCAGCAGCTTAGTTGGTGGAGCTGAGACCCAGTACTTC
>TRBJ1-4|TRBD1|few|TRBV11-2
CASSLTATGVNEKLFF
TGTGCCAGCAGCTTAACCGCGACAGGGGTTAATGAAAAACTGTTTTTT
>TRBJ2-1|TRBD2|NA|TRBV27
CASSLRLAGVNEQFF
TGTGCCAGCAGTTTACGACTAGCGGGAGTCAATGAGCAGTTCTTC
>TRBJ2-2|NA|NA|TRBV5-6
CASSLGASGELFF
TGTGCCAGCAGCCTGGGAGCCTCCGGGGAGCTGTTTTTT
>TRBJ1-1|NA|NA|TRBV27
CASRRTAMNTEAFF
TGTGCCAGCAGAAGGACAGCTATGAACACTGAAGCTTTCTTT
>TRBJ1-1|NA|NA|TRBV11-2
CASSLNAVGADTEAFF
TGTGCCAGCAGCTTAAATGCAGTTGGGGCAGACACTGAAGCTTTCTTT
>TRBJ2-2|TRBD1|NA|TRBV6-4
CASRGQVGTGELFF
TGTGCCAGCAGAGGACAGGTCGGCACCGGGGAGCTGTTTTTT
>TRBJ2-1|TRBD2|NA|TRBV7-9
CASSSLANEQFF
TGTGCCAGCAGCTCACTAGCGAATGAGCAGTTCTTC
>TRBJ1-2|NA|NA|TRBV7-2
CASSPRRYGYTF
TGTGCCAGCAGTCCGAGGCGCTATGGCTACACCTTC
>TRBJ2-3|NA|NA|TRBV30
CAWSGGSRDTQYF
TGTGCCTGGAGTGGAGGGAGCAGAGATACGCAGTATTTT
>TRBJ2-1|NA|NA|TRBV27
CASSLTSGYNEQFF
TGTGCCAGCAGTTTAACTTCTGGTTACAATGAGCAGTTCTTC